This TCR beta chain is from a study of T cell responses to AZD1222 COVID-19 vaccine. The junction had 6 bases not matched to a gene; V was cut back by 4 bases and J by 0 bases. This CDR3 has 16 amino acids. From germline, CDR1 is SGHRS and CDR2 YFSETQ. Clones were read by immunoSEQ multiplex PCR, and TCRdb kept only the in-frame ones, dropping some. Among tens of thousands of clones listed, approximately 85% were seen once. A note on this clone: No antigen is known for it.

General observations from the study: A rise in Spike-specific TCR breadth and depth followed two AZD1222 doses. Repertoire collection took place solely once the T cell response had peaked. Close to half of all spike-specific TCRs reportedly target regions of the variants that are unmutated. The study found vaccine-associated CD4 TCRs spanning spike, dominant at 160-218 and 743-854.

V usage is TRBV5-1 and J usage is TRBJ2-1, with TRBD2 matching 8 bases. The source material was peripheral blood, sampled on day 0 of AZD1222 vaccination. The sequence was collected from an adult in good health. Here the CDR3 DNA reads TGCGCCAGCAGCATGGGAAGCGGGGGCTCCTACAATGAGCAGTTCTTC. This codes for CASSMGSGGSYNEQFF.